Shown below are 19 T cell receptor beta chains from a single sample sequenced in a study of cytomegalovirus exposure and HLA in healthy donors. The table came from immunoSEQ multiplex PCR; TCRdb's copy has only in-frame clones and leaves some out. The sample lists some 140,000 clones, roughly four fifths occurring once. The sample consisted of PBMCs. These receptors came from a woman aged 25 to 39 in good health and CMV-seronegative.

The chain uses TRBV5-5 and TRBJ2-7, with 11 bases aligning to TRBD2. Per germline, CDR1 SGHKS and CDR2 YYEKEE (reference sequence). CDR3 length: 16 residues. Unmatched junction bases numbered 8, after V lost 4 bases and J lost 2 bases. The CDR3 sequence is CASSPGLAGTTYEQYF. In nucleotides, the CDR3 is TGTGCCAGCAGCCCAGGACTAGCGGGTACTACCTACGAGCAGTACTTC.

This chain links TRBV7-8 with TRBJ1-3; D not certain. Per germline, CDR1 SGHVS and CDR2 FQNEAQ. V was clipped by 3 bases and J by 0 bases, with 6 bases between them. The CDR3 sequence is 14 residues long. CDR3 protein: CASSFSGSGNTIYF. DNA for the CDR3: TGTGCCAGCAGCTTTTCAGGCTCTGGAAACACCATATATTTT.

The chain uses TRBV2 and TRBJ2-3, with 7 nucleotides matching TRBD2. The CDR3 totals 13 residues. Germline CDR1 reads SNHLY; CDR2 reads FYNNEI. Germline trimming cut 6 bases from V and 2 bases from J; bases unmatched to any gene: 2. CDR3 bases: TGTGCCAGCAGCAGGGACTACACAGATACGCAGTATTTT. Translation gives CASSRDYTDTQYF.

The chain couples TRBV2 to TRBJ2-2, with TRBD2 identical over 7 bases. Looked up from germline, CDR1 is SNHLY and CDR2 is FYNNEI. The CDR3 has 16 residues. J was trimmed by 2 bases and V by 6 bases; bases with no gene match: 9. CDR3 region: CASRRRASGNTGELFF. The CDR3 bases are TGTGCCAGCAGGCGGCGGGCTAGCGGAAACACCGGGGAGCTGTTTTTT.

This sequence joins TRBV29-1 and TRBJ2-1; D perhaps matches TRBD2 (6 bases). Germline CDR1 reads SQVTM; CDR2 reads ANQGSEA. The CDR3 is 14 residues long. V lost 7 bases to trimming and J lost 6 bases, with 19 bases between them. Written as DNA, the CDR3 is TGCAGCGGTGGCGGGGTCTCGCGGGGCAATGAGCAGTTCTTC. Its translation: CSGGGVSRGNEQFF.

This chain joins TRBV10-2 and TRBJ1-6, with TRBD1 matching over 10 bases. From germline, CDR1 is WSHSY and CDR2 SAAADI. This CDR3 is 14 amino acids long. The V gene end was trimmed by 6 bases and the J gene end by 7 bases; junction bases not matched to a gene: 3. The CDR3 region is CASSRDRGNSPLHF. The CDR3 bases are TGCGCCAGCAGCCGGGACAGGGGAAATTCACCCCTCCACTTT.

Here the CDR3 DNA reads TGTGCCAGCAGCCACCCTCAGGGACCCCTCCACTTT. Its protein is CASSHPQGPLHF. J is TRBJ1-6 and V is TRBV7-3; weak D call: TRBD1 (5 bases). V lost 5 bases and J 12 bases, leaving 11 bases between the germline ends. This CDR3 is 12 amino acids long. CDR1 and CDR2 from the germline V gene are SGHTA and FQGTGA.

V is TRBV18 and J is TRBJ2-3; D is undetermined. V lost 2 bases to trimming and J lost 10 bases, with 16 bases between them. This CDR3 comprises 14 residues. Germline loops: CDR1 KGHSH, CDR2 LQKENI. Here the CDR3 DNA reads TGTGCCAGCTCACCAGCGGTCCACCGGAAGGCGCAGTATTTT. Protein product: CASSPAVHRKAQYF.

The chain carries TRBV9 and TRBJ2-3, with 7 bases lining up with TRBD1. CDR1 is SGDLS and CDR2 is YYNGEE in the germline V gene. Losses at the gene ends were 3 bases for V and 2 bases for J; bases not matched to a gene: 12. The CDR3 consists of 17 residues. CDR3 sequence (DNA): TGTGCCAGCAGCGCCTTTACAGGGGCTTCCCACACAGATACGCAGTATTTT. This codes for CASSAFTGASHTDTQYF.

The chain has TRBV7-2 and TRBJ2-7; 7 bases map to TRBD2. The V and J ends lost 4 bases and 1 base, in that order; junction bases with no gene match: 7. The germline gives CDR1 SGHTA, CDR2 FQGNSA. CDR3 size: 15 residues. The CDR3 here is CASSSVGGGSYEQYF. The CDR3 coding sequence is TGTGCCAGCAGCTCGGTCGGCGGGGGTTCCTACGAGCAGTACTTC.

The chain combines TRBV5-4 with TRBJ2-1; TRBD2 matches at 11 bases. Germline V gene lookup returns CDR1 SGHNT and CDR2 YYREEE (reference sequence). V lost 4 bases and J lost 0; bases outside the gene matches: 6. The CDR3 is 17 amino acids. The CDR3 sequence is CASSKAGTSGSYNEQFF. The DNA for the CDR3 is TGTGCCAGCAGCAAAGCCGGGACTAGCGGCTCCTACAATGAGCAGTTCTTC.

The CDR3 is CASTQGPGPGNTIYF. The CDR3 DNA follows: TGTGCCAGCACCCAAGGACCAGGGCCCGGAAACACCATATATTTT. This chain connects TRBV6-1 to TRBJ1-3, with TRBD1 as a possible D gene (5 bases). The germline V gene encodes CDR1 MNHNS and CDR2 SASEGT. V lost 7 bases, J lost 4 bases, and 17 bases lay in between. The CDR3 has 15 amino acids.

CDR3: CASSDGRRGIGGETQYF. In DNA form, the CDR3 reads TGTGCCAGCAGTGATGGGCGTAGGGGGATAGGCGGGGAGACCCAGTACTTC. The rearrangement joins TRBV2 to TRBJ2-5; tentatively, D is TRBD1 (6 bases). Germline CDR1 SNHLY, CDR2 FYNNEI. The CDR3 runs 17 residues. The ends were cut back, 3 bases at V and 5 bases at J, with 22 bases in the middle.

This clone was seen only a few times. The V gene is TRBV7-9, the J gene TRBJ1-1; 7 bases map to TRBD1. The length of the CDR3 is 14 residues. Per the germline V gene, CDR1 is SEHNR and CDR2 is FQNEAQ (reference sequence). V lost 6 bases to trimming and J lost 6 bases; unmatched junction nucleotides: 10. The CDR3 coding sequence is TGTGCCAGCAGGTCCTTACGACAGGGCGCTGAAGCTTTCTTT. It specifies CASRSLRQGAEAFF.

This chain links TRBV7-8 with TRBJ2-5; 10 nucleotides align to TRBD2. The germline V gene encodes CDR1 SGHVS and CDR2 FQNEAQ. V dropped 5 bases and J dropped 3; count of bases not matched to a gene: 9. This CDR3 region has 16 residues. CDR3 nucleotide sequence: TGTGCCAGCAGCCAACCGGGGACTAGCGTGAAAGAGACCCAGTACTTC. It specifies CASSQPGTSVKETQYF.

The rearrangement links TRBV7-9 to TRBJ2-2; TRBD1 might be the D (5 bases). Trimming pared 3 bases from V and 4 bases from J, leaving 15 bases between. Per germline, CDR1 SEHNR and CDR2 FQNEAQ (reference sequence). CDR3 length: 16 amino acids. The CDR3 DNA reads TGTGCCAGCAGCTTCTCAGGGTTGTGGGGCACCGGGGAGCTGTTTTTT. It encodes CASSFSGLWGTGELFF.

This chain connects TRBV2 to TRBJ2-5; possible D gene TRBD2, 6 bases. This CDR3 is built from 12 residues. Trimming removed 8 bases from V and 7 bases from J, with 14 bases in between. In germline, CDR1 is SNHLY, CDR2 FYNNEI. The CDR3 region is CASRPGVGTQYF. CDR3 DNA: TGTGCCAGCCGGCCGGGGGTGGGGACCCAGTACTTC.

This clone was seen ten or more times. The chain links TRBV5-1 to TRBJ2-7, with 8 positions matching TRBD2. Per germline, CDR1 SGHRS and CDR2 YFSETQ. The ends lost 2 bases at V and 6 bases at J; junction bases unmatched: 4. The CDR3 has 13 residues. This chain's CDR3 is CASSFTGGPEQYF. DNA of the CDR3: TGCGCCAGCAGCTTTACGGGGGGGCCCGAGCAGTACTTC.

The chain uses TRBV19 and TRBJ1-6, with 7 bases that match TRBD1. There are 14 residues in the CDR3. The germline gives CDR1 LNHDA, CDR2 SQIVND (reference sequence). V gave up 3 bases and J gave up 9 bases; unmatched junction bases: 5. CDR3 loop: CASSIRDSGSPLHF. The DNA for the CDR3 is TGTGCCAGTAGTATTCGGGACAGTGGTTCACCCCTCCACTTT.